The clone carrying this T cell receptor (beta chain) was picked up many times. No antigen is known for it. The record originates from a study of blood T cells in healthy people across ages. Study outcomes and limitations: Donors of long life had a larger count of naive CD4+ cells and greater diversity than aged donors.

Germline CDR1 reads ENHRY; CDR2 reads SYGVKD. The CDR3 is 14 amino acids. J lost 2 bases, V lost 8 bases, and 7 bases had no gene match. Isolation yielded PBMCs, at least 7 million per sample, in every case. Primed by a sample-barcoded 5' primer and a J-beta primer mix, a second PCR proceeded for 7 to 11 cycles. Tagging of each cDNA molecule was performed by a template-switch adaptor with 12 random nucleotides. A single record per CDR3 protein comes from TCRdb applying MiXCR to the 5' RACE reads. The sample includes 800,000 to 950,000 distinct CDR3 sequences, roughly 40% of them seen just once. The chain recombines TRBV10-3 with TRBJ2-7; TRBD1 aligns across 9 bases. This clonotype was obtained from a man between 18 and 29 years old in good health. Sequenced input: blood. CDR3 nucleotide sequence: TGTGCCATCCGGGATGGGACAGGGACCTACGAGCAGTACTTC. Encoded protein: CAIRDGTGTYEQYF.